This is a list of T cell receptor beta chains from one sample in a study of T cells expressing NK-cell markers. With the 5' RACE reads reprocessed, TCRdb shows one record per CDR3 protein and no DNA. Reported are about 260,000 distinct CDR3 sequences; the ten largest clones contain approximately 0.39%. The sequenced sample consisted of blood T cells: a sorted CD56 or NKG2C T cell subset, CD4+ or CD8+ T cells, or bulk PBMC T cells (not recorded which). These receptors were obtained from a young man in good health. CDR3s include the opening cysteine and the closing phenylalanine or tryptophan.

v_gene	j_gene	CDR3aa
TRBV20-1	TRBJ2-1	CSAQNTSYNEQFF
TRBV12-3/TRBV12-4	TRBJ2-2	CAINDRINTGELFF
TRBV7-7	TRBJ2-1	CASSLTRDDNEQFF
TRBV20-1	TRBJ2-7	CSARGLASQYEQYF
TRBV7-2	TRBJ2-1	CASRLQQGTLYNEQFF
TRBV5-1	TRBJ2-3	CASSLASGVTDTQYF
TRBV6-5	TRBJ1-2	CASSYSVTGYYGYTF
TRBV7-6	TRBJ2-1	CASSLRLAGGGIVNEQFF
TRBV28	TRBJ2-1	CASSLVGRVDGEQFF
TRBV30	TRBJ1-5	CAWSVARGQPQHF
TRBV7-9	TRBJ2-1	CASSPGRAGSYNEQFF
TRBV20-1	TRBJ1-2	CSASPGINYGYTF
TRBV12-3/TRBV12-4	TRBJ1-2	CASSTGRRDYGYTF
TRBV11-3	TRBJ2-4	CASSLDAKNIQYF
TRBV4-2	TRBJ2-7	CASSQDFRGAGEQYF
TRBV3-1	TRBJ2-2	CASSVGLAFPTGELFF
TRBV6-2/TRBV6-3	TRBJ1-1	CASSPPGTGSTEAFF